This is a list of T cell receptor beta chains from one sample in a study of blood T cell repertoires in COVID-19. Data came from immunoSEQ multiplex PCR; TCRdb stores just in-frame clones and leaves some out. The top ten clones hold more than 0.55% of a sample with approximately 440,000 clones, about 90% of them seen once. What was sequenced was PBMCs or T cells enriched from blood (not recorded which). These receptors were obtained from a man in his late teens or twenties who had recovered from COVID-19. Both conserved end residues are part of each CDR3. Fields, in order: clone size, J gene, D gene, V gene, CDR3 DNA, CDR3 protein. The D gene is left open where the match is weak. Some rows mark clone size as missing; the rest say once, few, many or name a class of expanded clone.

clone_size: -; j_call: TRBJ1-1; d_call: -; v_call: TRBV5-1; cdr3_nt: TGCGCCAGCAGCCGCGGAACCACTGAAGCTTTCTTT; cdr3_aa: CASSRGTTEAFF
clone_size: -; j_call: TRBJ2-5; d_call: TRBD2; v_call: TRBV27; cdr3_nt: TGTGCCAGCACCTCCCTAGCGGGAGTTTATAAGACCCAGTACTTC; cdr3_aa: CASTSLAGVYKTQYF
clone_size: -; j_call: TRBJ1-6; d_call: TRBD1; v_call: TRBV2; cdr3_nt: TGTGCCACCACCCCGGGACAGAGAAATTCACCCCTCCACTTT; cdr3_aa: CATTPGQRNSPLHF
clone_size: few; j_call: TRBJ2-3; d_call: -; v_call: TRBV6-1; cdr3_nt: TGTGCCAGCATTTCCGCGGGCACAGATACGCAGTATTTT; cdr3_aa: CASISAGTDTQYF
clone_size: -; j_call: TRBJ1-5; d_call: -; v_call: TRBV12-5; cdr3_nt: TGTGCTAGTCTAGGACAGCTTGGGCAGCCCCAGCATTTT; cdr3_aa: CASLGQLGQPQHF
clone_size: few; j_call: TRBJ1-1; d_call: TRBD1; v_call: TRBV28; cdr3_nt: TGTGCCAGCAGTCTCACCGGGACAGGGAGCACTGAAGCTTTCTTT; cdr3_aa: CASSLTGTGSTEAFF
clone_size: -; j_call: TRBJ2-7; d_call: TRBD1; v_call: TRBV19; cdr3_nt: TGTGCCAGTAGTAGGGGGACAGGATACTTCGAGCAGTACTTC; cdr3_aa: CASSRGTGYFEQYF
clone_size: few; j_call: TRBJ2-5; d_call: TRBD1; v_call: TRBV10-1; cdr3_nt: TGCGCCAGTTCGCAGGGGGCGGAATGGGAGACCCAGTACTTC; cdr3_aa: CASSQGAEWETQYF
clone_size: -; j_call: TRBJ1-2; d_call: -; v_call: TRBV7-8; cdr3_nt: TGTGCCAGCAGCCCCCATGCGGGGAACAGCCGGCTGGGCTACACCTTC; cdr3_aa: CASSPHAGNSRLGYTF
clone_size: -; j_call: TRBJ1-5; d_call: -; v_call: TRBV27; cdr3_nt: TGTGCCAGCAGTAGCAACCTCGGCAATCAGCCCCAGCATTTT; cdr3_aa: CASSSNLGNQPQHF
clone_size: once; j_call: TRBJ2-7; d_call: -; v_call: TRBV28; cdr3_nt: TGTGCCAGCAGTTCCCCGGTCCAAACGGGGTCCTACGAGCAGTACTTC; cdr3_aa: CASSSPVQTGSYEQYF
clone_size: once; j_call: TRBJ1-4; d_call: -; v_call: TRBV28; cdr3_nt: TGTGCCAGCAGTCAACAGGGAATCGGGGAAAAACTGTTTTTT; cdr3_aa: CASSQQGIGEKLFF
clone_size: -; j_call: TRBJ2-7; d_call: -; v_call: TRBV29-1; cdr3_nt: TGCAGCGTTGAAAAACAGGATTACGAGCAGTACTTC; cdr3_aa: CSVEKQDYEQYF
clone_size: -; j_call: TRBJ1-1; d_call: -; v_call: TRBV2; cdr3_nt: TGTGCAGACAGAATGGGGTCTGAAGCTTTCTTT; cdr3_aa: CADRMGSEAFF
clone_size: -; j_call: TRBJ1-4; d_call: -; v_call: TRBV2; cdr3_nt: TGTGCCAGCAGTGACGACACCTCAACTAATGAAAAACTGTTTTTT; cdr3_aa: CASSDDTSTNEKLFF
clone_size: -; j_call: TRBJ1-6; d_call: -; v_call: TRBV27; cdr3_nt: TGTGCCAGCAGTTACCGGGACACCAATTCACCCCTCCACTTT; cdr3_aa: CASSYRDTNSPLHF
clone_size: -; j_call: TRBJ1-1; d_call: -; v_call: TRBV11-2; cdr3_nt: TGTGCCAGCAGCTTAAGCGGCACTGAAGCTTTCTTT; cdr3_aa: CASSLSGTEAFF
clone_size: -; j_call: TRBJ2-7; d_call: TRBD2; v_call: TRBV5-5; cdr3_nt: TGTGCCAGCAGCTTAAGACTAGCAACTTACGAGCAGTACTTC; cdr3_aa: CASSLRLATYEQYF
clone_size: -; j_call: TRBJ2-3; d_call: TRBD1; v_call: TRBV6-5; cdr3_nt: TGTGCCAGCAGCCAGGGGACAGGGGGCACAGATACGCAGTATTTT; cdr3_aa: CASSQGTGGTDTQYF
clone_size: -; j_call: TRBJ1-5; d_call: -; v_call: TRBV2; cdr3_nt: TGTGCCAGCAGCCTACAGGGCGGGGGGCAGCCCCAGCATTTT; cdr3_aa: CASSLQGGGQPQHF
clone_size: -; j_call: TRBJ1-6; d_call: -; v_call: TRBV6-5; cdr3_nt: TGTGCCAGCAGTTTCGAGGGGGATTCACCCCTCCACTTT; cdr3_aa: CASSFEGDSPLHF
clone_size: -; j_call: TRBJ2-7; d_call: TRBD1; v_call: TRBV5-1; cdr3_nt: TGCGCCAGCAGCTTGGTGGACAGGGGAAGTGAGCAGTACTTC; cdr3_aa: CASSLVDRGSEQYF
clone_size: -; j_call: TRBJ1-2; d_call: TRBD1; v_call: TRBV10-3; cdr3_nt: TGTGCCATCAGTGATGAAACAGGGGAAGGCTACACCTTC; cdr3_aa: CAISDETGEGYTF